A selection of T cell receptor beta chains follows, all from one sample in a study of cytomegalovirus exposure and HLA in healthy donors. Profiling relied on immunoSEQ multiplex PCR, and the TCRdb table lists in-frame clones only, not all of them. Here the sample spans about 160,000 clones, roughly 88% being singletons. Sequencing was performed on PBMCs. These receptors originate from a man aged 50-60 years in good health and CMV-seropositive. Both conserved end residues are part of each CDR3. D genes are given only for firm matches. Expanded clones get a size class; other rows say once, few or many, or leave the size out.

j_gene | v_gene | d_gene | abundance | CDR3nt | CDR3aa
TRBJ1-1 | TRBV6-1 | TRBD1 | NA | TGTGCCAGCAGCATCACCAACAGGGGGGCTGAAGCTTTCTTT | CASSITNRGAEAFF
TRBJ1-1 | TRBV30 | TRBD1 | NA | TGTGCCTGGAGAACACAGGGACAGGGAGGCACTGAAGCTTTCTTT | CAWRTQGQGGTEAFF
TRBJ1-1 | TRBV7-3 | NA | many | TGTGCCAGCAGCTTAACCCTAAACACTGAAGCTTTCTTT | CASSLTLNTEAFF
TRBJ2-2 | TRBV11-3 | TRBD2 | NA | TGTGCCAGCAGCCCCGGACTAGCGGGTACCGGGGAGCTGTTTTTT | CASSPGLAGTGELFF
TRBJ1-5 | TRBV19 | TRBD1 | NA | TGTGCCAGTCGGGGGACAGGGGGAGAATATAGCAATCAGCCCCAGCATTTT | CASRGTGGEYSNQPQHF
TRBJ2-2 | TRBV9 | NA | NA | TGTGCCAGCAGCCAATCCACCGGGACACGGAACACCGGGGAGCTGTTTTTT | CASSQSTGTRNTGELFF
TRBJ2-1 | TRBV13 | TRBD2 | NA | TGTGCCAGCAGCCCGGGGGAGGGGAGGGGCAATGAGCAGTTCTTC | CASSPGEGRGNEQFF
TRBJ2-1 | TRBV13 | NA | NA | TGTGCAAGCAGCAGGGGAGGTGAGCAGTTCTTC | CASSRGGEQFF
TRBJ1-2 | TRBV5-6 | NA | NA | TGTGCCAGCGGTACCCCATCGGACACCTTCGGATATGGCTACACCTTC | CASGTPSDTFGYGYTF
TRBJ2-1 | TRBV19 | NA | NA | TGTGCCAGTAGCCGAACTGGGGAGGCAGGGAACAAGAATGAGCAGTTCTTC | CASSRTGEAGNKNEQFF
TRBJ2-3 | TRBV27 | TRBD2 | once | TGTGCCAGCAGGGCCACTAGCGGGAGTTCGGTTACGCAGTATTTT | CASRATSGSSVTQYF
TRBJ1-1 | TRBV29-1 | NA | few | TGCAGCGTTCGACTCTCAGGGGCGCAAGCTTTCTTT | CSVRLSGAQAFF
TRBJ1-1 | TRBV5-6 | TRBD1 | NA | TGTGCCAGCAGCCCAGGACAGGGAAAAGGTCACACTGAAGCTTTCTTT | CASSPGQGKGHTEAFF
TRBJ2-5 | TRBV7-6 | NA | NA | TGTGCCAGCAGCTCCTCGGGGGGCCTCCAAGAGACCCAGTACTTC | CASSSSGGLQETQYF
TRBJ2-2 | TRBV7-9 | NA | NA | TGTGCCAGCAGCTTTGGAGGGACTGGGGAGCTGTTTTTT | CASSFGGTGELFF
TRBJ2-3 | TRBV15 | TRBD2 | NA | TGTGCCACCAGCAGTACTATTAGCGGGAGAGATACGCAGTATTTT | CATSSTISGRDTQYF
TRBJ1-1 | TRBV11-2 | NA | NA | TGTGCCAGCAGTTCCGACAGGAACACTGAAGCTTTCTTT | CASSSDRNTEAFF
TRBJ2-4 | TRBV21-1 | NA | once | TGTGCCAGCAGCAAAGAGGACAGGCCGCTAGCCAAAAACATTCAGTACTTC | CASSKEDRPLAKNIQYF
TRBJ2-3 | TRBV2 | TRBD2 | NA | TGTGCCAGCGATTACAGCGTGGGACTAGCAGGCCCAGAAGATACGCAGTATTTT | CASDYSVGLAGPEDTQYF
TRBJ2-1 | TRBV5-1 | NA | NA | TGCGCCAGCAGCTTGCTAGCGTCTAAAGTTGGCGATGAGCAGTTCTTC | CASSLLASKVGDEQFF
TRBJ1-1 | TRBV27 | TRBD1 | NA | TGTGCCAGCAGTTTAAAGGGACAGGGGGCTAACAGGAACACTGAAGCTTTCTTT | CASSLKGQGANRNTEAFF
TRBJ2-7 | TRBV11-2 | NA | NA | TGTGCCAGCAGACCCCCGGGAGCGTCCTACGAGCAGTACTTC | CASRPPGASYEQYF
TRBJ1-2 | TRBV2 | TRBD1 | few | TGTGCCAGCAGCCAAGCCGGGACAGGGGAAGGCTACACCTTC | CASSQAGTGEGYTF
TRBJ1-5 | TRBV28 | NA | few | TGTGCCAGCAGTTTAGTCGGTCAGCCCCAGCATTTT | CASSLVGQPQHF
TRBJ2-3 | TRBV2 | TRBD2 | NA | TGTGCCAGCACAGGAGGGAGCGGGAGTCGGTCAGATACGCAGTATTTT | CASTGGSGSRSDTQYF
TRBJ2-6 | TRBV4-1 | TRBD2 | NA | TGCGCCAGCAGCCAAGAGGGGGGGGGATTAAGCTCTGGGGCCAACGTCCTGACTTTC | CASSQEGGGLSSGANVLTF
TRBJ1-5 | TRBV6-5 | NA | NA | TGTGCCAGCAGTTATGTCAGGGGACAGCCCCAGCATTTT | CASSYVRGQPQHF
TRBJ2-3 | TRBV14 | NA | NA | TGTGCCAGCAGCCTCCGTGCGGGATTTAGCACAGATACGCAGTATTTT | CASSLRAGFSTDTQYF
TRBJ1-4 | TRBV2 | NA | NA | TGTGCCAGCAGTGGACGGGGTGGGGGGAATGAAAAACTGTTTTTT | CASSGRGGGNEKLFF
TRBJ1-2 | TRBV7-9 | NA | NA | TGTGCCAGCAGCTTACAGGAAAGTCCTTATGGCTACACCTTC | CASSLQESPYGYTF
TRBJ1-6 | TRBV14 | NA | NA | TGTGCCAGCAGCCAGGAGTACAATTCACCCCTCCACTTT | CASSQEYNSPLHF
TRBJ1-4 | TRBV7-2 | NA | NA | TGTGCCAGCAGCCGACGGGACCGGGAGAAGTTTTTT | CASSRRDREKFF
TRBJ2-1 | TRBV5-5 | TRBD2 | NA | TGTGCCAGCAGCTCCTTCCTAGCGGGAGGGGTCGATGAGCAGTTCTTC | CASSSFLAGGVDEQFF
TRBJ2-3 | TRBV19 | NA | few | TGTGCCAGTAGTATTCAGGCAGATACGCAGTATTTT | CASSIQADTQYF
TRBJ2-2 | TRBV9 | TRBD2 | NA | TGTGCCAGCAGCCCCCCCCTCGGGAGGTTAGGGGCCGGGGAGCTGTTTTTT | CASSPPLGRLGAGELFF
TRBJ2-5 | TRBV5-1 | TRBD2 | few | TGCGCCAGCAGAAATGGACTAGCGGGCCGGGCCCAGTACTTC | CASRNGLAGRAQYF
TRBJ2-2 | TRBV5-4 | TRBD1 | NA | TGTGCCAGCAGCGCGGGGACAGGGGGCAGCACCGGGGAGCTGTTTTTT | CASSAGTGGSTGELFF
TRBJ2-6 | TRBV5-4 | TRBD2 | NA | TGTGCCAGCAGCTTGAGCGGGACTGGGGCCAACGTCCTGACTTTC | CASSLSGTGANVLTF
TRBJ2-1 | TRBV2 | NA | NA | TGTGCCAGCAGTGAAGATGGGGGGTATGAGCAGTTCTTC | CASSEDGGYEQFF
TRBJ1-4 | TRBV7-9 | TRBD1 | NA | TGTGCCAGCAGCTTAGGACAGGGAAAACTGTTTTTT | CASSLGQGKLFF
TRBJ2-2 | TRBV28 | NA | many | TGTGCCAGCAGTTCTTTGAGCACCGGGGAGCTGTTTTTT | CASSSLSTGELFF
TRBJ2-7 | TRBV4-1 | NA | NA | TGCGCCAGCAGCCAAGATCTTGTAGAGCAGTACTTC | CASSQDLVEQYF